The present TCR beta chain was sequenced within a study of response to subunit inactivated influenza vaccine. Germline CDR1 reads DFQATT; CDR2 reads SNEGSKA (reference sequence). Trimming removed 1 base at V and 5 bases at J, with 9 bases between. The CDR3 is made up of 13 amino acids. This clonotype was picked up a small number of times. TCRdb redid the calling of the RT-PCR reads with MiXCR, one entry per CDR3 protein. The data contain roughly 550,000 distinct CDR3 sequences, approximately 24% of them seen just once; the ten biggest clones take up 2.5% to 3.5%. The same data also contributed to another study, on T cells expressing NK-cell markers. That source notes: 5'RACE template switching built TCR beta cDNA with unique molecular identifiers. Beta-chain profiling covered CD3+CD56+NKG2C+, CD3+CD56+NKG2C- and CD3+CD56-NKG2C+ sorted subsets. Sequenced donors, eight in total, included seven who were HCMV-seropositive and one who was seronegative. In a handful of donors, dominant clonotypes made up about 25-60.1% of CD3+CD56-NKG2C+ cells. Expanded NKG2C+ T cell clones were not confirmed as HCMV-specific.

This TCR derives from a man aged 45 to 65 who received an inactivated influenza vaccine. This chain links TRBV20-1 with TRBJ2-1, with a weak D call TRBD2 (5 bases). The starting material was CD4+ T cells sorted from PBMCs, obtained 12 days after vaccination. CDR3 coding DNA: TGCAGTGCTAGAGTTTGGGAGAACAATGAGCAGTTCTTC. It yields the protein CSARVWENNEQFF.